Listed here are 9 T cell receptor beta chains from one sample, sequenced in a study of T cell responses to AZD1222 COVID-19 vaccine. This table comes from immunoSEQ multiplex PCR, and its TCRdb copy is limited to in-frame clones, with some not included. Among about 140,000 clones listed, 80% to 95% were seen once. The sequences come from peripheral blood, collected on day 0 of AZD1222 vaccination. The source is an adult in good health.

This sequence joins TRBV19 and TRBJ1-1, with 8 bases identical to TRBD1. The CDR3 has 11 residues. After removal of 8 bases from V and 11 bases from J, the junction contained 7 bases not matched to a gene. CDR1 and CDR2 from the germline V gene are LNHDA and SQIVND (reference sequence). In nucleotides, the CDR3 is TGTGCCAGTCTCACCACAGGGGGGGCTTTCTTT. It encodes CASLTTGGAFF.

This chain connects TRBV28 to TRBJ1-2; the match to TRBD1 covers 11 bases. Germline V gene data show CDR1 as MDHEN and CDR2 as SYDVKM. J was trimmed by 8 bases and V by 3 bases; bases with no gene match: 5. The CDR3 consists of 14 residues. The CDR3 region has the DNA TGTGCCAGCAGTTTCGGACAGGGGGCGCGGGGCTACACCTTC. It yields the protein CASSFGQGARGYTF.

The chain carries TRBV19 and TRBJ2-2, with a tentative D call TRBD1 (5 bases). Germline CDR1 and CDR2: LNHDA and SQIVND (reference sequence). V was shortened by 1 base and J by 3 bases, with 9 bases between the two germline ends. This CDR3 region has 15 residues. The chain's CDR3 is CASSIGGVDTGELFF. CDR3 DNA sequence: TGTGCCAGTAGTATAGGGGGCGTCGACACCGGGGAGCTGTTTTTT.

CDR3 coding DNA: TGTGCCAGCAATTCCCCAGGGGATAATGAAAAACTGTTTTTT. This translates into CASNSPGDNEKLFF. The V and J genes are TRBV28 and TRBJ1-4; D is perhaps TRBD1 (6 bases). Germline V lookup: CDR1 MDHEN, CDR2 SYDVKM. V lost 7 bases and J lost 4, with 13 bases in between. The CDR3 extends over 14 amino acids.

The rearrangement uses TRBV5-4 and TRBJ2-4; 8 positions match TRBD2. This CDR3 has 16 residues. The V gene end was trimmed by 3 bases and the J gene end by 2 bases; junction bases not matched to a gene: 7. CDR1 is SGHNT, CDR2 YYREEE, per germline (reference sequence). The CDR3 is CASSSRGGVSKNIQYF. The CDR3 DNA is TGTGCCAGCAGCTCCCGGGGGGGCGTTTCCAAAAACATTCAGTACTTC.

The CDR3 DNA follows: TGTGCCAGCTCACCAGCTGAGACCCAGTACTTC. Protein product: CASSPAETQYF. The gene calls are TRBV18 and TRBJ2-5; D not certain. The germline V gene encodes CDR1 KGHSH and CDR2 LQKENI. V gave up 2 bases and J gave up 5 bases, with 3 bases separating them. CDR3 length equals 11 residues.

This clone was seen only once. The rearrangement uses TRBV6-1 and TRBJ2-7; TRBD1 aligns across 7 bases. CDR1 and CDR2 (germline): MNHNS, SASEGT. V gave up 1 base and J gave up 3 bases; unmatched junction bases: 3. The CDR3 sequence is 14 residues long. This CDR3 reads CASSEVWTGYEQYF. The CDR3 bases are TGTGCCAGCAGTGAAGTGTGGACAGGCTACGAGCAGTACTTC.

The chain carries TRBV30 and TRBJ1-5; D is uncertain. Germline lookup yields CDR1 GTSNPN and CDR2 SVGIG (reference sequence). This CDR3 region has 13 residues. With 0 bases removed from V and 4 bases from J, the gap between germline ends came to 7 bases. The CDR3 DNA is TGTGCCTGGAGTGTAAGACAAAATCAGCCCCAGCATTTT. Amino acids: CAWSVRQNQPQHF.

The chain has TRBV28 and TRBJ1-2; 7 positions agree with TRBD1. The germline gives CDR1 MDHEN, CDR2 SYDVKM. V lost 8 bases and J lost 3; bases outside the gene matches: 6. There are 13 residues in the CDR3. The CDR3 sequence: CASHLDRDYGYTF. In DNA form, the CDR3 reads TGTGCCAGCCACCTAGACAGGGACTATGGCTACACCTTC.